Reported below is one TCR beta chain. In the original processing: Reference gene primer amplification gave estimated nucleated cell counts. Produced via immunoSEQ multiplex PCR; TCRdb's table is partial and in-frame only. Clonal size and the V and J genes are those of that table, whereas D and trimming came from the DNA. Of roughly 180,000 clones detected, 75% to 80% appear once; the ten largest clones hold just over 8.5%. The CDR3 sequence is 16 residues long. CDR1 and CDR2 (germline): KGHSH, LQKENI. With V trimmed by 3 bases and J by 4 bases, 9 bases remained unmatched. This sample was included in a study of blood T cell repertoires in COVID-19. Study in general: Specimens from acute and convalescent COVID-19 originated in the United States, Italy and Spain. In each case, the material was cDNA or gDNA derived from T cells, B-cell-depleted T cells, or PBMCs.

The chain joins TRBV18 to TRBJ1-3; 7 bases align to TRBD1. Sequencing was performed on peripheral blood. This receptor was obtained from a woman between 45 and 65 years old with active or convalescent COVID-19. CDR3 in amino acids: CASSPPGGSTGNTIYF. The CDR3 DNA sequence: TGTGCCAGCTCACCTCCAGGGGGTTCGACGGGAAACACCATATATTTT.